What follows are 30 T cell receptor beta chains derived from one specimen sequenced in a study of T cell responses to AZD1222 COVID-19 vaccine. Here immunoSEQ multiplex PCR was the method, and the copy in TCRdb shows in-frame clones only, minus some. The sample consists of 75,000 to 95,000 clones, around 92% of them appearing once. The sample here was peripheral blood, taken on day 0 of MenACWY control vaccination. All receptors come from an adult in good health.

This clone has just a few counts. The V gene is TRBV5-4, the J gene TRBJ2-7; 7 bases fit TRBD1. V lost 4 bases and J lost 4; bases outside the gene matches: 11. This CDR3 spans 15 amino acids. CDR1 and CDR2 (germline): SGHNT, YYREEE (reference sequence). In nucleotides, the CDR3 is TGTGCCAGCAGCCTACCGGGACAGCGATCATACGAGCAGTACTTC. It yields the protein CASSLPGQRSYEQYF.

The V call is TRBV5-4, the J call TRBJ2-5; D gene uncertain. The CDR3 loop spans 12 amino acids. Germline lookup yields CDR1 SGHNT and CDR2 YYREEE (reference sequence). Trimming removed 0 bases at V and 1 base at J, with 1 base between. The DNA of the CDR3 is TGTGCCAGCAGCTTGGCCCAAGAGACCCAGTACTTC. Amino acid sequence: CASSLAQETQYF.

The CDR3 reads CASSYSEPGQGSPLHF. CDR3 coding DNA: TGTGCCAGCAGTTACTCTGAACCGGGACAGGGGTCACCCCTCCACTTT. This chain connects TRBV6-5 to TRBJ1-6; 10 positions match TRBD1. Germline CDR1 reads MNHEY; CDR2 reads SVGAGI. V trimming: 0 bases; J trimming: 10 bases; junction bases outside the gene matches: 6. The length of the CDR3 is 16 residues.

CDR3: CASSSPGRVSGFFQETQYF. DNA of the CDR3: TGTGCCAGCAGCTCCCCGGGCCGTGTCTCAGGTTTCTTCCAAGAGACCCAGTACTTC. This chain connects TRBV12-1 to TRBJ2-5. TRBV12-1 constitutes a pseudogene. This CDR3 is built from 19 residues.

By its share, this clone is medium-sized. This sample includes further DNA sequences coding for the same CDR3. The chain links TRBV15 to TRBJ1-4; D remains ambiguous. The CDR3 is 10 amino acids. Germline CDR1 and CDR2: LNHNV and YYDKDF (reference sequence). V was trimmed by 3 bases and J by 8 bases, leaving 1 base between them. The CDR3: CATSREKLFF. The CDR3 DNA reads as TGTGCCACCAGCAGGGAAAAACTGTTTTTT. Using reference TRBV15 and TRBJ1-4 for the parts outside the CDR3, the full variable domain is DAMVIQNPRYQVTQFGKPVTLSCSQTLNHNVMYWYQQKSSQAPKLLFHYYDKDFNNEADTPDNFQSRRPNTSFCFLDIRSPGLGDTAMYLCATSREKLFFGSGTQLSVL.

The chain combines TRBV6-2 or TRBV6-3 with TRBJ1-5; D unresolved. The CDR3 consists of 12 residues. V was pared by 5 bases and J by 10 bases, with 12 bases between. The germline V gene has CDR1 MNHEY and CDR2 SVGEGT. The CDR3 DNA sequence: TGTGCCAGCAGTCGCCAGAATGGTCCCCAGCATTTT. This codes for CASSRQNGPQHF.

The chain couples TRBV19 to TRBJ2-1, with D possibly called TRBD1 or TRBD2 (6 bases each). V lost 6 bases and J 9 bases, leaving 15 bases between the germline ends. The CDR3 covers 13 residues. Germline V lookup: CDR1 LNHDA, CDR2 SQIVND (reference sequence). This chain's CDR3 is CASSGGGMGEQFF. The CDR3 DNA follows: TGTGCCAGTAGCGGGGGCGGGATGGGTGAGCAGTTCTTC.

The V call is TRBV3-1 (or the pseudogene TRBV3-2), the J call TRBJ1-2, with 12 positions matching TRBD1. The V gene's germline CDR1 is LGHDT and CDR2 YNNKEL (reference sequence). The junction had 9 bases not matched to a gene; V was cut back by 0 bases and J by 4 bases. This CDR3 comprises 18 residues. DNA of the CDR3: TGTGCCAGCAGCCAAGAAGAGGGACAGGGGGCGCGGGTCTATGGCTACACCTTC. Amino acids: CASSQEEGQGARVYGYTF.

The chain combines TRBV6-2 or TRBV6-3 with TRBJ2-5; 11 nucleotides match TRBD2. This CDR3 region has 16 residues. V was pared by 2 bases and J by 5 bases, with 7 bases of the junction left unmatched. Germline CDR1 and CDR2: MNHEY and SVGEGT. Here the CDR3 reads CASSYGLAGGGETQYF. The DNA for the CDR3 is TGTGCCAGCAGTTACGGGCTAGCGGGGGGAGGGGAGACCCAGTACTTC.

The chain carries TRBV19 and TRBJ1-5, with TRBD1 matching 8 bases. Germline CDR1 is LNHDA and CDR2 is SQIVND (reference sequence). Losses at the gene ends were 4 bases for V and 3 bases for J; bases not matched to a gene: 8. CDR3 length equals 16 residues. The CDR3 DNA reads as TGTGCCAGTAGTACCCACGGACAGGGAAACAATCAGCCCCAGCATTTT. The encoded protein is CASSTHGQGNNQPQHF.

The chain couples TRBV7-3 to TRBJ2-2, with TRBD2 identical over 9 bases. Germline CDR1 is SGHTA and CDR2 is FQGTGA. With 5 bases clipped from V and 2 bases from J, the junction kept 3 bases outside the gene matches. This CDR3 has 15 amino acids. This chain's CDR3 is CASSRLAVNTGELFF. In DNA, the CDR3 is TGTGCCAGCAGCCGACTAGCGGTCAACACCGGGGAGCTGTTTTTT. The full variable domain, in which reference TRBV7-3 and TRBJ2-2 provide the parts outside the CDR3, is GAGVSQTPSNKVTEKGKYVELRCDPISGHTALYWYRQSLGQGPEFLIYFQGTGAADDSGLPNDRFFAVRPEGSVSTLKIQRTERGDSAVYLCASSRLAVNTGELFFGEGSRLTVL.

The chain recombines TRBV6-1 with TRBJ1-1; 8 bases map to TRBD1. The V gene end was trimmed by 5 bases and the J gene end by 7 bases; junction bases not matched to a gene: 6. Germline V gives CDR1 MNHNS, CDR2 SASEGT. CDR3 length: 13 residues. CDR3 coding DNA: TGTGCCAGCAGTAGGACAGGGTTGGTTGAAGCTTTCTTT. It specifies CASSRTGLVEAFF.

The chain couples TRBV27 to TRBJ1-2; 7 bases match TRBD1. The germline V gene has CDR1 MNHEY and CDR2 SMNVEV (reference sequence). This CDR3 has 12 amino acids. V trimming: 6 bases; J trimming: 5 bases; junction bases outside the gene matches: 3. In DNA, the CDR3 is TGTGCCAGCAGCGCGACAGGGTATGGCTACACCTTC. Its translation: CASSATGYGYTF.

This rearrangement joins TRBV7-3 to TRBJ2-1; TRBD1 or TRBD2 may be the D gene (5 bases each). Per germline, CDR1 SGHTA and CDR2 FQGTGA. V was cut by 4 bases and J by 8 bases, with 15 bases left in between. The CDR3 is 14 residues long. CDR3 loop: CASSSGPVSDEQFF. The CDR3 DNA follows: TGTGCCAGCAGCTCGGGACCGGTCTCGGATGAGCAGTTCTTC.

The J gene is TRBJ2-1, the V gene TRBV28; 14 nucleotides line up with TRBD2. Losses at the gene ends were 5 bases for V and 12 bases for J; bases not matched to a gene: 9. This CDR3 spans 15 amino acids. Germline lookup yields CDR1 MDHEN and CDR2 SYDVKM. The CDR3 DNA reads as TGTGCCAGCAGTCTCCATGGGACTAGCGGGGGTTGGCAGTTCTTC. This gives the protein CASSLHGTSGGWQFF.

V usage is TRBV6-4 and J usage is TRBJ2-7, with D possibly TRBD1 on 6 matching bases. Trimming removed 0 bases from V and 0 bases from J, with 12 bases in between. This CDR3 comprises 16 residues. Looked up from germline, CDR1 is MRHNA and CDR2 is SNTAGT. CDR3 residues: CASSDSDRPNSYEQYF. The CDR3 nucleotides read TGTGCCAGCAGTGACTCCGACAGGCCCAACTCCTACGAGCAGTACTTC.

In nucleotides, the CDR3 is TGTGCCAGCAGTTTAAGGCTAGCCACCGGGGAGCTGTTTTTT. It yields the protein CASSLRLATGELFF. The chain recombines TRBV28 with TRBJ2-2; D perhaps matches TRBD2 (5 bases). The V gene's germline CDR1 is MDHEN and CDR2 SYDVKM. The CDR3 sequence is 14 residues long. V shed 2 bases and J shed 4 bases, with 8 bases lying between them.

The J gene is TRBJ1-4, the V gene TRBV7-2; no clear D. V gave up 2 bases and J gave up 2 bases, with 6 bases separating them. The CDR3 covers 14 residues. Germline loops: CDR1 SGHTA, CDR2 FQGNSA. CDR3 loop: CASSLRQTNEKLFF. The CDR3 DNA follows: TGTGCCAGCAGCTTAAGGCAGACTAATGAAAAACTGTTTTTT.

J is TRBJ2-5 and V is TRBV27; weak D call: TRBD1 (6 bases). CDR3 size: 14 residues. Trimming left V 5 bases short and J 4 bases short, with 14 bases between. Germline CDR1 reads MNHEY; CDR2 reads SMNVEV (reference sequence). The CDR3: CASSQTGLRETQYF. The CDR3 DNA reads as TGTGCCAGCAGTCAGACAGGTCTGAGAGAGACCCAGTACTTC.

The CDR3 DNA is TGTGCCAGCCGGACAGGGTGGGACTATGGCTACACCTTC. Translation gives CASRTGWDYGYTF. The rearrangement links TRBV6-5 to TRBJ1-2; 8 positions agree with TRBD1. With 8 bases clipped from V and 3 bases from J, the junction kept 5 bases outside the gene matches. Per the germline V gene, CDR1 is MNHEY and CDR2 is SVGAGI. This CDR3 comprises 13 residues.

The V gene is TRBV15, the J gene TRBJ2-7; TRBD2 aligns across 7 bases. This CDR3 is built from 14 residues. Germline CDR1 reads LNHNV; CDR2 reads YYDKDF (reference sequence). With V trimmed by 2 bases and J by 2 bases, 3 bases remained unmatched. As DNA, the CDR3 is TGTGCCACCAGCAGACCCGGACTAGCCTACGAGCAGTACTTC. Translating gives CATSRPGLAYEQYF.

Comment on this clone: This CDR3 is also generated by other DNA sequences in the sample. Here the CDR3 DNA reads TGTGCCACCAGCAGAGGGGGTAGCTCCTACAATGAGCAGTTCTTC. It is translated as CATSRGGSSYNEQFF. This rearrangement joins TRBV15 to TRBJ2-1, with unresolved D. V dropped 1 base and J dropped 0 bases, with 7 bases sitting between them. This CDR3 has 15 residues. In germline, CDR1 is LNHNV, CDR2 YYDKDF (reference sequence).

J is TRBJ2-7 and V is TRBV28; no firm D call. The CDR3 has 13 amino acids. Germline CDR1 MDHEN, CDR2 SYDVKM. The germline V and J ends were trimmed by 6 bases and 1 base, with 10 bases remaining between them. The CDR3 DNA reads as TGTGCCAGCAGGCTTGACCGATCCTACGAGCAGTACTTC. It codes for CASRLDRSYEQYF. Drawing the rest from reference TRBV28 and TRBJ2-7, the complete variable domain is DVKVTQSSRYLVKRTGEKVFLECVQDMDHENMFWYRQDPGLGLRLIYFSYDVKMKEKGDIPEGYSVSREKKERFSLILESASTNQTSMYLCASRLDRSYEQYFGPGTRLTVT.

This chain uses TRBV20-1 with TRBJ1-4; D is unclear. Germline lookup yields CDR1 DFQATT and CDR2 SNEGSKA (reference sequence). This CDR3 is built from 13 residues. V dropped 3 bases and J dropped 7 bases, with 12 bases sitting between them. The CDR3, as DNA: TGCAGTGCTAGTCAGCCCGGTAGTGAAAAACTGTTTTTT. It is translated as CSASQPGSEKLFF.

This clone has only a few counts. CDR3 region: CASSPTDRAASGYTF. The DNA of the CDR3 is TGTGCCAGCAGTCCTACAGACAGGGCCGCTTCTGGCTACACCTTC. The chain joins TRBV2 to TRBJ1-2, with 7 bases aligning to TRBD1. This CDR3 is built from 15 residues. With V trimmed by 5 bases and J by 7 bases, 13 bases remained unmatched. Germline V gives CDR1 SNHLY, CDR2 FYNNEI.

This sequence joins TRBV28 and TRBJ1-3; perhaps TRBD1 as D (5 bases). The CDR3 covers 14 residues. CDR1 MDHEN and CDR2 SYDVKM come from the germline V gene. Trimming shortened V by 4 bases and J by 4 bases, and 11 bases separated the two germline ends. CDR3 in DNA: TGTGCCAGCAGTTCCGGGACGGCAGGAAACACCATATATTTT. This gives the protein CASSSGTAGNTIYF.

V is TRBV27 and J is TRBJ2-6; D not certain. The V end lost 6 bases, the J end lost 1 base, and 7 bases lay between the germline ends. Germline V gene data show CDR1 as MNHEY and CDR2 as SMNVEV (reference sequence). This CDR3 comprises 14 residues. CDR3 sequence (DNA): TGTGCCAGCAGCCCGTTATCTGGGGCCAACGTCCTGACTTTC. Residues: CASSPLSGANVLTF.

This chain uses TRBV28 with TRBJ2-5; weak D call: TRBD1 (6 bases). In germline, CDR1 is MDHEN, CDR2 SYDVKM. CDR3 length equals 16 residues. Trimming removed 6 bases from V and 5 bases from J, with 22 bases in between. The CDR3 here is CASRPSGTREQETQYF. DNA for the CDR3: TGTGCCAGCAGGCCATCCGGGACACGGGAACAGGAGACCCAGTACTTC.

This CDR3 reads CASTLGTVGSPLHF. The CDR3 DNA reads TGTGCCAGTACCCTTGGTACAGTAGGATCACCCCTCCACTTT. The rearrangement uses TRBV19 and TRBJ1-6; no firm D call. Trimming removed 7 bases from V and 10 bases from J, with 17 bases in between. The CDR3 runs to 14 residues. Germline CDR1 reads LNHDA; CDR2 reads SQIVND (reference sequence).

The rearrangement joins TRBV6-6 to TRBJ2-1; perhaps TRBD2 as D (6 bases). V was cut by 3 bases and J by 7 bases, with 13 bases left in between. Germline-derived CDR1 and CDR2 are MNHNY and SVGAGI (reference sequence). CDR3 length: 14 residues. The CDR3 nucleotides read TGTGCCAGCAGTTATTCACGGGACTTGAATGAGCAGTTCTTC. Its translation is CASSYSRDLNEQFF.